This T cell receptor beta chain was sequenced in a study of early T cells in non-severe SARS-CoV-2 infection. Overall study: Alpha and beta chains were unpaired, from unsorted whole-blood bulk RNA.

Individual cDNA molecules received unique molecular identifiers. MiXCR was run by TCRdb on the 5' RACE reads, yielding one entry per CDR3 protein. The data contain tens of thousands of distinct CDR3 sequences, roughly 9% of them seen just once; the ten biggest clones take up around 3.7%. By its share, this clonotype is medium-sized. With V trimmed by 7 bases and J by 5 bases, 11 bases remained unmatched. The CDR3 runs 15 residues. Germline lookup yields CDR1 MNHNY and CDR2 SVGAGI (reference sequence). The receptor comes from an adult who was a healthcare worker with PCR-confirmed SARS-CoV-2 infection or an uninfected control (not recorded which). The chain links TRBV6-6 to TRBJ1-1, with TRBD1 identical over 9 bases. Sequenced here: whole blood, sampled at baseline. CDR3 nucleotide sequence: TGTGCCAGCACCTCCTGGGGGACAGGGCGGACTGAAGCTTTCTTT. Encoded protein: CASTSWGTGRTEAFF.